This TCR beta chain was obtained from a study of blood T cell repertoires in COVID-19. Whole-study context: T cells, B-cell-depleted T cells, or PBMCs supplied cDNA or gDNA.

This clone was recorded only once. As handled by the study authors: Scientists estimated how many nucleated cells there were by amplifying reference gene primers. This table comes from immunoSEQ multiplex PCR, and its TCRdb copy is limited to in-frame clones, with some not included. The DNA was the basis for D and trimming; V, J and clone size are from that table. The sample includes hundreds of thousands of clones, approximately 83% seen only once; the top ten take 0.95% to 1.5%. The receptor was isolated from a woman aged 30 to 39 with COVID-19, enrolled during active disease. The sample was peripheral blood.

CDR3 loop: CASSLDMGGEDTQYF. The CDR3 coding sequence is TGTGCCAGCAGCCTGGACATGGGTGGAGAAGATACGCAGTATTTT. V gene TRBV7-2 combines with J gene TRBJ2-3, with D possibly TRBD1 on 5 matching bases. V was trimmed by 5 bases and J by 5 bases, leaving 17 bases between them. Germline CDR1 reads SGHTA; CDR2 reads FQGNSA. The CDR3 is 15 residues long.